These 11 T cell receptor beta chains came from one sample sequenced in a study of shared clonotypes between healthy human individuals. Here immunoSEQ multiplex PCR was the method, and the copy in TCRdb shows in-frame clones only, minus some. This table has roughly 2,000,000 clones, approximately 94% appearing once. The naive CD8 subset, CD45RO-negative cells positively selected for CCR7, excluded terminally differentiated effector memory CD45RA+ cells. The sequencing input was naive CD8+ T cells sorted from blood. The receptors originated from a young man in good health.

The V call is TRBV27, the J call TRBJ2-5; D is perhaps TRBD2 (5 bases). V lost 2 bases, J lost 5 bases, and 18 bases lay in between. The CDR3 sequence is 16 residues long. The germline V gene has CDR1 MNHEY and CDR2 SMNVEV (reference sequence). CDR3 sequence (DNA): TGTGCCAGCAGTTTAGCGGGCCCCCCCCAAGGGGAGACCCAGTACTTC. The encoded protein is CASSLAGPPQGETQYF.

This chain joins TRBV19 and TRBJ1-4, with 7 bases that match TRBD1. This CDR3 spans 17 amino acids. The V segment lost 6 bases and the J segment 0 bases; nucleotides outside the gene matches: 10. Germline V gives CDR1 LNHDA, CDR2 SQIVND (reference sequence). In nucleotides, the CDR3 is TGTGCCAGTAGCCCAACACAGGGGAATGCAACTAATGAAAAACTGTTTTTT. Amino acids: CASSPTQGNATNEKLFF.

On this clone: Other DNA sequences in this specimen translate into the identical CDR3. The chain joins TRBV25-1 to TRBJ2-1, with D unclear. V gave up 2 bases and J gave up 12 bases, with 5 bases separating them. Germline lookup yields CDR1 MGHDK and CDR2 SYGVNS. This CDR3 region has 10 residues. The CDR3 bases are TGTGCCAGCAGTGAAGGCGCGCAGTTCTTC. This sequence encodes CASSEGAQFF. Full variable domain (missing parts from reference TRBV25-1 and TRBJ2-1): EADIYQTPRYLVIGTGKKITLECSQTMGHDKMYWYQQDPGMELHLIHYSYGVNSTEKGDLSSESTVSRIRTEHFPLTLESARPSHTSQYLCASSEGAQFFGPGTRLTVL.

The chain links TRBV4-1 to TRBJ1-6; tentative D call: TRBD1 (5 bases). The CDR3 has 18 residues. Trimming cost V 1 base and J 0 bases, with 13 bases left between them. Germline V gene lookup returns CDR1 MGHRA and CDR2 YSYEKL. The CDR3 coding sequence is TGCGCCAGCAGCCAAGTGGGGGGTCCTAGCTCCTATAATTCACCCCTCCACTTT. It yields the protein CASSQVGGPSSYNSPLHF.

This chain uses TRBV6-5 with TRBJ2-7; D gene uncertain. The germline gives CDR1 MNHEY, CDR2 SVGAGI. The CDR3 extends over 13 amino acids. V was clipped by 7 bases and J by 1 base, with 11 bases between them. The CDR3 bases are TGTGCCAGCATGGGGTCAGCGTCCTACGAGCAGTACTTC. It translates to CASMGSASYEQYF.

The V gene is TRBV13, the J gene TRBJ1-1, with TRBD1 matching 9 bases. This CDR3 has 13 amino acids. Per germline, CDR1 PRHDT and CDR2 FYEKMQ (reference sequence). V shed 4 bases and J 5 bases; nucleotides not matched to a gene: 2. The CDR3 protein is CASSYGQGTEAFF. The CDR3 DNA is TGTGCCAGCAGCTACGGACAGGGGACTGAAGCTTTCTTT.

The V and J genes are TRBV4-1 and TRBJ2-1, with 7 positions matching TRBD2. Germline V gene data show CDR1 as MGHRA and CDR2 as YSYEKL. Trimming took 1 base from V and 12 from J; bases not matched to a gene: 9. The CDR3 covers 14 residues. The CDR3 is CASSQVGEGPGQFF. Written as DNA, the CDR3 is TGCGCCAGCAGCCAAGTGGGGGAGGGGCCGGGGCAGTTCTTC.

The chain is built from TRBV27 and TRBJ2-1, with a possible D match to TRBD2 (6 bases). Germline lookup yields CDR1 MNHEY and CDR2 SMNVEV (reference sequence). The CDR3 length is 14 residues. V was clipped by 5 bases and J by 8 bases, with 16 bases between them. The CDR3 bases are TGTGCCAGCAGTCCTGGGGTAGCGGCCCATGAGCAGTTCTTC. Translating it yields CASSPGVAAHEQFF.

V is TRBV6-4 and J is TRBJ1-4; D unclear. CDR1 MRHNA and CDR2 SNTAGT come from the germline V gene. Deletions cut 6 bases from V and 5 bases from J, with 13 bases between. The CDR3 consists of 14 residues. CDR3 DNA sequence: TGTGCCAGCAGCCCACCGGACGAAAATGAAAAACTGTTTTTT. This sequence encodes CASSPPDENEKLFF.

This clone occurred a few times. CDR3 bases: TGTGCCAGCAGCTTAGAGTACGGGGATCTCTCTGGAAACACCATATATTTT. It specifies CASSLEYGDLSGNTIYF. The V and J genes are TRBV7-2 and TRBJ1-3; D remains unclear. The V gene's germline CDR1 is SGHTA and CDR2 FQGNSA. This CDR3 comprises 17 residues. V was shortened by 1 base and J by 0 bases, with 13 bases between the two germline ends.

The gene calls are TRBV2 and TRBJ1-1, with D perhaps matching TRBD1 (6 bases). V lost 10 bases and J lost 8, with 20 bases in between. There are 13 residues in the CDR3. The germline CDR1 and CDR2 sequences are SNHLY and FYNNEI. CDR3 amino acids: CATGRGARAEAFF. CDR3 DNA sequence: TGTGCCACCGGCCGGGGGGCGCGGGCAGAAGCTTTCTTT.